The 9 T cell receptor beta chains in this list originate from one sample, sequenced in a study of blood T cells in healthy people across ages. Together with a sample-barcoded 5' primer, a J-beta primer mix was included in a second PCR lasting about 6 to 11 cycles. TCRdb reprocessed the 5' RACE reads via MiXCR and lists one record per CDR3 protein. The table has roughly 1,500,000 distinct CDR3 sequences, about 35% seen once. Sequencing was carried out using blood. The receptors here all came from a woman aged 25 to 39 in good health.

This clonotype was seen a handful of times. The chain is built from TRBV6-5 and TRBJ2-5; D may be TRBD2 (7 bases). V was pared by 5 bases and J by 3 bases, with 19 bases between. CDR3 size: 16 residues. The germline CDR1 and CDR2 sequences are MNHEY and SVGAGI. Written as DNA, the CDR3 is TGTGCCAGCAGTATACTACCGGGGGCGGGGGAAGAGACCCAGTACTTC. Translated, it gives CASSILPGAGEETQYF.

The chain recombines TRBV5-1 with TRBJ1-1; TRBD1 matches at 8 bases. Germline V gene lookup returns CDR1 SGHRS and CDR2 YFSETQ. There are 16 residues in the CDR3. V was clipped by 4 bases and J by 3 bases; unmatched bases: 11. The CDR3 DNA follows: TGCGCCAGCAGCCCGGACAGGGCGCGGGGGCACACTGAAGCTTTCTTT. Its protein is CASSPDRARGHTEAFF.

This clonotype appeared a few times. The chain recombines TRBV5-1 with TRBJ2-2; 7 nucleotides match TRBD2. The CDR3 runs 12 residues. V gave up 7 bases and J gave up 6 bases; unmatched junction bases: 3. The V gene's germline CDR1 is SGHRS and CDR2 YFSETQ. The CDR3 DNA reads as TGCGCCAGCTTTCGGGAGGCCGGGGAGCTGTTTTTT. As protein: CASFREAGELFF.

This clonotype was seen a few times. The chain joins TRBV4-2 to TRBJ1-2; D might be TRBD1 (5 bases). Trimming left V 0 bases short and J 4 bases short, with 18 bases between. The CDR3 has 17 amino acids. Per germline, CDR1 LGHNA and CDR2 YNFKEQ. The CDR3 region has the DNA TGTGCCAGCAGCCAAGAGGGGGAGGATGGGCTCGGCTATGGCTACACCTTC. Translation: CASSQEGEDGLGYGYTF.

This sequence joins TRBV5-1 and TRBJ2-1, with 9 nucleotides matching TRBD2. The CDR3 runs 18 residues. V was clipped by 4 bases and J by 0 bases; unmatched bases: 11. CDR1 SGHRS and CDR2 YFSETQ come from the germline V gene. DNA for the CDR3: TGCGCCAGCAGCGGTAGCCAGGCTAGCGGGGCCTCCTACAATGAGCAGTTCTTC. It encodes CASSGSQASGASYNEQFF.

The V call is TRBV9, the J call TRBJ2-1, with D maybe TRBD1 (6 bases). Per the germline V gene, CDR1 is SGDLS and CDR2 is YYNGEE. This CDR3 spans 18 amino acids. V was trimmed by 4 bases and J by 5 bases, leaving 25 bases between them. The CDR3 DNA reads TGTGCCAGCAGCTCGCCCGGGACAAAGAAGTACCTGGACAATGAGCAGTTCTTC. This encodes CASSSPGTKKYLDNEQFF.

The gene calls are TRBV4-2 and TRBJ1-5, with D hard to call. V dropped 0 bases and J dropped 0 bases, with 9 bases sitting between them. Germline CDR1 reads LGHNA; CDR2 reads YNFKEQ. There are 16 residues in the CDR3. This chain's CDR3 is CASSQEAAGSNQPQHF. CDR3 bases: TGTGCCAGCAGCCAAGAGGCAGCAGGTAGCAATCAGCCCCAGCATTTT.

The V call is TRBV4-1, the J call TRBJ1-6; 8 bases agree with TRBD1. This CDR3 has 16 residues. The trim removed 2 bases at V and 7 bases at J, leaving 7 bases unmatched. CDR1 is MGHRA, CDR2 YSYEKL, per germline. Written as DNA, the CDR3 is TGCGCCAGCAGCCAATTCGTGGACAGGGACAATTCACCCCTCCACTTT. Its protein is CASSQFVDRDNSPLHF.

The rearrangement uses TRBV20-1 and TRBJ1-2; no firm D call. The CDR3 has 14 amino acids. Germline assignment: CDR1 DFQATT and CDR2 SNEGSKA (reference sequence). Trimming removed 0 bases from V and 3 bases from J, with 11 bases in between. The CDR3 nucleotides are TGCAGTGCTAGAGACCCCGGGTCCGACTATGGCTACACCTTC. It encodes CSARDPGSDYGYTF.